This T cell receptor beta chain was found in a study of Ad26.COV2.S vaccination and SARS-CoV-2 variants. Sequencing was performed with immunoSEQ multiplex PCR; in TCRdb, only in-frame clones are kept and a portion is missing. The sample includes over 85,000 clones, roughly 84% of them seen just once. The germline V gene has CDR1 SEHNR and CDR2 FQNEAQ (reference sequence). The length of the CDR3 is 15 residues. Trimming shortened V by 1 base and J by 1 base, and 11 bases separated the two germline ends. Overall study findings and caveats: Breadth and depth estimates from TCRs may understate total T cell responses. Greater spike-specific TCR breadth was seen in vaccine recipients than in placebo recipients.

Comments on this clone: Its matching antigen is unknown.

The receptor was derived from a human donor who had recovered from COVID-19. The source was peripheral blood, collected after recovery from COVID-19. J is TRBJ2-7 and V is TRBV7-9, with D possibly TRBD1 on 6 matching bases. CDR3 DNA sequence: TGTGCCAGCAGCTTAGACAGGGAACGTTCCTACGAGCAGTACTTC. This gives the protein CASSLDRERSYEQYF.